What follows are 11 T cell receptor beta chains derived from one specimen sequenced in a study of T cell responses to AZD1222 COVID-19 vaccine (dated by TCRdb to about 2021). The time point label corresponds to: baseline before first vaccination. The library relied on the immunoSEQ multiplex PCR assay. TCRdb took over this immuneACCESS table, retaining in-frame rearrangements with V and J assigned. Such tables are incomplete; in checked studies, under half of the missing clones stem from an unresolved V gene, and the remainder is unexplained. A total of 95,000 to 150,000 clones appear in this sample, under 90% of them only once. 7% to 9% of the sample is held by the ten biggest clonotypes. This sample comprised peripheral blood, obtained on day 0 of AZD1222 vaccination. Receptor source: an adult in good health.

The CDR3 loop is CASSSRPPRGQFF. For the CDR3, the DNA is TGTGCCAGCAGCTCCCGACCGCCCCGGGGGCAGTTCTTC. The genes are TRBV7-2 and TRBJ2-1; D might be TRBD2 (5 bases). The V end was cut by 4 bases, the J end by 12 bases, with 16 bases between. CDR3 size: 13 residues. Germline loops: CDR1 SGHTA, CDR2 FQGNSA.

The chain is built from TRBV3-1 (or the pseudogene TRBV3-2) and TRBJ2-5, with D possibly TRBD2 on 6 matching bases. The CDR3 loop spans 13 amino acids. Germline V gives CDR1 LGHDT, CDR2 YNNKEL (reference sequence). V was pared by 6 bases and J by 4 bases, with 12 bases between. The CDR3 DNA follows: TGTGCCAGCAGTCCTAGCGAGCTAGAGACCCAGTACTTC. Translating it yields CASSPSELETQYF.

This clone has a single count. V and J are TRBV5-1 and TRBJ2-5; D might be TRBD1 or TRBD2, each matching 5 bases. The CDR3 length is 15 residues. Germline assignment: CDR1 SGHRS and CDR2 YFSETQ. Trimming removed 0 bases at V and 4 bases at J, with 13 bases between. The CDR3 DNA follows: TGCGCCAGCAGCTTGGCAGGGAGCCATAGAGAGACCCAGTACTTC. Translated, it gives CASSLAGSHRETQYF.

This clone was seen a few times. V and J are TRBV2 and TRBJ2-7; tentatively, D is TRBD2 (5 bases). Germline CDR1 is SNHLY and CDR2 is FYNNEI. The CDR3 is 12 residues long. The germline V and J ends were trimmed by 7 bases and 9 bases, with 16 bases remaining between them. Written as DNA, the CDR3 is TGTGCCAGCACACTAGGGAGCTTGAGGCAGTACTTC. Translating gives CASTLGSLRQYF. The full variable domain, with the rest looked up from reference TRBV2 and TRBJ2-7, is EPEVTQTPSHQVTQMGQEVILRCVPISNHLYFYWYRQILGQKVEFLVSFYNNEISEKSEIFDDQFSVERPDGSNFTLKIRSTKLEDSAMYFCASTLGSLRQYFGPGTRLTVT.

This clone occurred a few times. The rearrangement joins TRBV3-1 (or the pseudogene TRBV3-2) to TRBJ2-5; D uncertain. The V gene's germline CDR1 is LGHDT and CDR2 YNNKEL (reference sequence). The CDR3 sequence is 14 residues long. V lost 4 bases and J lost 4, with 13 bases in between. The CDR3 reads CASSPVLPGETQYF. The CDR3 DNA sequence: TGTGCCAGCAGCCCCGTCTTACCGGGAGAGACCCAGTACTTC.

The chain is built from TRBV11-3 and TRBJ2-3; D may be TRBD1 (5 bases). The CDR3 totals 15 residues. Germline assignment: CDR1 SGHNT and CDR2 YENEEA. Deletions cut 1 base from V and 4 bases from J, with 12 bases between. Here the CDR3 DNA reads TGTGCCAGCAGCTTAGGTCAGGGCATCGCAGATACGCAGTATTTT. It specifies CASSLGQGIADTQYF.

The CDR3 nucleotides are TGTGCCAGCAGCTTCGGGGGTGAGGGAGAGACCCAGTACTTC. Protein sequence: CASSFGGEGETQYF. The chain links TRBV7-9 to TRBJ2-5; D may be TRBD2 (6 bases). Trimming removed 3 bases at V and 4 bases at J, with 12 bases between. This CDR3 has 14 residues. Germline V lookup: CDR1 SEHNR, CDR2 FQNEAQ (reference sequence).

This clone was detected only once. The CDR3 DNA follows: TGTGCCAGCAGCCCGGGACTAGCGGGGGTTGAGCAGTTCTTC. Translating it yields CASSPGLAGVEQFF. V is TRBV7-7 and J is TRBJ2-1, with TRBD2 matching 14 bases. This CDR3 contains 14 residues. Germline V CDR1 and CDR2: SSHAT, FNYEAQ (reference sequence). J gave up 9 bases and V 5 bases, and 3 bases lay outside the gene matches.

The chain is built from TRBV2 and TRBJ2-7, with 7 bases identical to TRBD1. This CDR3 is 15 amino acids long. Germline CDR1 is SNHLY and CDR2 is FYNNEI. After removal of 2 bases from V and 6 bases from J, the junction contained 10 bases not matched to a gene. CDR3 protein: CASSERGTVGSEQYF. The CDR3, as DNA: TGTGCCAGCAGTGAAAGGGGGACAGTCGGTAGCGAGCAGTACTTC.

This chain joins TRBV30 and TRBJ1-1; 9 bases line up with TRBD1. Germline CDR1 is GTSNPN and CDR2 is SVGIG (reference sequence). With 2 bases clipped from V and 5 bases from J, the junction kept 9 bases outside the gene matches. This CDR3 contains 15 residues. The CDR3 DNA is TGTGCCTGGAGTAGGGACAGGGCCCTAGGTACTGAAGCTTTCTTT. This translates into CAWSRDRALGTEAFF.

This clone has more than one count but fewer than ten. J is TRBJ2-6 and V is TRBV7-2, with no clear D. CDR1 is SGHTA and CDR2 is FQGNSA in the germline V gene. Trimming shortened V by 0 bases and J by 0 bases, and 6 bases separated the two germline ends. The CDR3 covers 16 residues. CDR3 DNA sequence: TGTGCCAGCAGCTTAGCAGGGATCTCTGGGGCCAACGTCCTGACTTTC. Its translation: CASSLAGISGANVLTF.